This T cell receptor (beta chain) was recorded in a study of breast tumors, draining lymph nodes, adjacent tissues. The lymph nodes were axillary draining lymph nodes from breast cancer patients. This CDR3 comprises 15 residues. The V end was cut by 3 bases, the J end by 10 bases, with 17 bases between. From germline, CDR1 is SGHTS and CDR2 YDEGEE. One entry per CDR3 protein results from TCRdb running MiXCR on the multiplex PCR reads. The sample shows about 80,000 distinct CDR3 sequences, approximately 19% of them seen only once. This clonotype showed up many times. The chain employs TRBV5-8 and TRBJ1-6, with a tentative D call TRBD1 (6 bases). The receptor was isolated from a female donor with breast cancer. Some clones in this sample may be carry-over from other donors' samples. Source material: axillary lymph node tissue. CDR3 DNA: TGTGCCAGCAGCTCCGGGGGCCGTAGTAGCTCACCCCTCCACTTT. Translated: CASSSGGRSSSPLHF.